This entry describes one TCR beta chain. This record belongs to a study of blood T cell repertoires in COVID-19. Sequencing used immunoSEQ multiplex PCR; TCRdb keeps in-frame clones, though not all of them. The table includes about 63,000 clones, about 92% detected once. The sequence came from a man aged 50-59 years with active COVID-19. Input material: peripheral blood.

The CDR3 DNA is TGTGCCAGCAGTTTGGACAGGGGCAGTACTGAAGCTTTCTTT. This translates into CASSLDRGSTEAFF. The gene calls are TRBV27 and TRBJ1-1; 9 bases are shared with TRBD1. This CDR3 is 14 amino acids long. V lost 3 bases to trimming and J lost 5 bases; unmatched junction nucleotides: 4. CDR1 and CDR2 (germline): MNHEY, SMNVEV (reference sequence).